This is a list of T cell receptor beta chains from one sample in a study of blood T cell repertoires in COVID-19. Repertoires were generated with immunoSEQ multiplex PCR, while TCRdb's copy carries only in-frame clones and drops some. The repertoire holds some 180,000 clones, around 85% seen once, with around 7.8% in the top ten. The sequencing input was peripheral blood. The receptors come from an older woman with acute or convalescent COVID-19. Each CDR3 is given with its conserved first and last residue. D genes are given only for firm matches. Clone sizes are given selectively: once, few, many, or a class where the clone is expanded.

v_gene	abundance	d_gene	j_gene	CDR3aa	CDR3nt
TRBV15	-	-	TRBJ2-2	CATSRDGSTGELFF	TGTGCCACCAGCAGAGATGGGAGTACCGGGGAGCTGTTTTTT
TRBV6-5	-	-	TRBJ1-2	CAISQGLTYGYTF	TGTGCCATCAGCCAGGGGCTAACCTATGGCTACACCTTC
TRBV10-3	-	-	TRBJ2-2	CAISATGADTGELFF	TGTGCCATCAGCGCGACAGGAGCGGACACCGGGGAGCTGTTTTTT
TRBV7-8	-	TRBD2	TRBJ2-5	CASSSTGTSGQETQYF	TGTGCCAGCAGCTCCACCGGGACTAGCGGGCAAGAGACCCAGTACTTC
TRBV7-2	-	TRBD2	TRBJ2-2	CASSFEVKAGGTGELFF	TGTGCCAGCAGCTTCGAAGTCAAAGCGGGAGGCACCGGGGAGCTGTTTTTT
TRBV15	-	-	TRBJ1-5	CATSRVRSNQPQHF	TGTGCCACCAGCAGAGTGCGGAGCAATCAGCCCCAGCATTTT
TRBV9	-	-	TRBJ2-2	CASSAHLGLDTGELFF	TGTGCCAGCAGCGCTCACCTGGGGCTAGACACCGGGGAGCTGTTTTTT
TRBV6-2/TRBV6-3	-	TRBD2	TRBJ2-1	CASSYPTSRAGLAAYNEQFF	TGTGCCAGCAGTTACCCCACGTCCAGGGCGGGACTAGCGGCCTACAATGAGCAGTTCTTC
TRBV11-3	-	TRBD1	TRBJ2-1	CASSLDRLSGNEQFF	TGTGCCAGCAGCCTGGACAGGCTCTCAGGCAATGAGCAGTTCTTC
TRBV2	-	-	TRBJ1-4	CASSLGEGYNEKLFF	TGTGCCAGCAGTCTTGGGGAGGGGTATAATGAAAAACTGTTTTTT
TRBV27	-	TRBD1	TRBJ1-4	CASSLTRDRATEKLFF	TGTGCCAGCAGTTTAACCCGGGACAGGGCGACTGAAAAACTGTTTTTT
TRBV18	-	TRBD2	TRBJ2-5	CASSRGTSRETQYF	TGTGCCAGCTCCCGGGGGACTAGCCGGGAGACCCAGTACTTC
TRBV11-2	-	-	TRBJ1-4	CASSLDGLYNEKLFF	TGTGCCAGCAGCTTAGACGGTCTGTATAATGAAAAACTGTTTTTT
TRBV2	-	-	TRBJ1-3	CASSPNQGGSGNTIYF	TGTGCCAGCAGCCCCAACCAGGGTGGCTCTGGAAACACCATATATTTT
TRBV5-1	-	TRBD2	TRBJ2-1	CASSPKELAGYNEQFF	TGCGCCAGCAGCCCTAAGGAGCTAGCGGGTTACAATGAGCAGTTCTTC
TRBV7-3	-	-	TRBJ2-5	CASSLTLQETQYF	TGTGCCAGCAGCTTAACCCTCCAAGAGACCCAGTACTTC
TRBV21-1	few	-	TRBJ2-2	CARAGGSGELFF	TGTGCCAGAGCAGGGGGTAGCGGGGAGCTGTTTTTT
TRBV18	-	-	TRBJ1-1	CASSPRVQGFRTEAFF	TGTGCCAGCTCACCACGAGTGCAGGGGTTTCGCACTGAAGCTTTCTTT
TRBV2	-	-	TRBJ1-3	CASRRNPTSGNTIYF	TGTGCCAGCAGGAGGAACCCTACTTCTGGAAACACCATATATTTT
TRBV20-1	-	TRBD1	TRBJ1-1	CSASTQGARRSEAFF	TGCAGTGCTAGTACCCAGGGGGCGCGTCGCTCTGAAGCTTTCTTT
TRBV2	-	TRBD1	TRBJ1-5	CASRDRANQPQHF	TGTGCCAGTAGAGACAGGGCCAATCAGCCCCAGCATTTT
TRBV29-1	-	TRBD1	TRBJ2-2	CSARTGTANTGELFF	TGCAGCGCACGGACAGGAACTGCGAACACCGGGGAGCTGTTTTTT
TRBV7-2	-	TRBD2	TRBJ2-5	CASSTGLAGGRTQYF	TGTGCCAGCAGCACCGGACTAGCGGGAGGCCGTACCCAGTACTTC
TRBV9	-	-	TRBJ2-2	CASSVVANTGELFF	TGTGCCAGCAGCGTAGTGGCTAACACCGGGGAGCTGTTTTTT
TRBV3-1/TRBV3-2	-	-	TRBJ1-1	CASSQGLTRNTEAFF	TGTGCCAGCAGCCAAGGTCTGACACGGAACACTGAAGCTTTCTTT
TRBV6-6	-	TRBD1	TRBJ1-1	CASSPGTAGNTEAFF	TGTGCCAGCAGTCCCGGGACAGCCGGGAATACTGAAGCTTTCTTT
TRBV9	-	TRBD2	TRBJ2-2	CASSALAGGRTGELFF	TGTGCCAGCAGCGCGCTAGCGGGAGGTCGCACCGGGGAGCTGTTTTTT
TRBV19	-	-	TRBJ2-3	CASSNLLATFSTDTQYF	TGTGCCAGTAGTAACCTCTTGGCCACCTTTAGCACAGATACGCAGTATTTT
TRBV6-5	-	TRBD1	TRBJ1-1	CASSPTGGEAFF	TGTGCCAGCAGTCCCACAGGGGGCGAAGCTTTCTTT
TRBV7-2	-	-	TRBJ1-2	CASSLSRVRQLSTGYTF	TGTGCCAGCAGCTTATCCCGTGTGAGACAGCTAAGCACTGGCTACACCTTC
TRBV15	-	-	TRBJ1-4	CATSRDRGTNEKLFF	TGTGCCACCAGCAGAGATCGGGGAACTAATGAAAAACTGTTTTTT
TRBV5-1	few	-	TRBJ1-1	CASSLGGTGSNTEAFF	TGCGCCAGCAGCTTGGGGGGGACTGGATCGAACACTGAAGCTTTCTTT
TRBV7-8	once	-	TRBJ1-2	CASSLLRTGTNYGYTF	TGTGCCAGCAGCTTACTAAGGACCGGGACAAACTATGGCTACACCTTC
TRBV3-1/TRBV3-2	-	TRBD2	TRBJ2-1	CASSQEGLAGPSRNEQFF	TGTGCCAGCAGCCAAGAGGGTCTAGCGGGACCCTCTAGGAATGAGCAGTTCTTC